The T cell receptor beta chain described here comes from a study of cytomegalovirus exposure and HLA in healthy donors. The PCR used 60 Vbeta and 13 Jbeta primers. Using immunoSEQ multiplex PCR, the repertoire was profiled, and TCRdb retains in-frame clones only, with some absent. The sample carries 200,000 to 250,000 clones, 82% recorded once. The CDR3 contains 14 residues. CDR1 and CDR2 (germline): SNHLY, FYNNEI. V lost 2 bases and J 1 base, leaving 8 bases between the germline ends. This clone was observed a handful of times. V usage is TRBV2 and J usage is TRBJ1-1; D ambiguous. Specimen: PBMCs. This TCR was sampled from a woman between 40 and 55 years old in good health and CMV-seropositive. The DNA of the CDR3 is TGTGCCAGCAGTGAAATGGTCGGGAACACTGAAGCTTTCTTT. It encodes CASSEMVGNTEAFF. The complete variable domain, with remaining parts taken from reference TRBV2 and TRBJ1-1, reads EPEVTQTPSHQVTQMGQEVILRCVPISNHLYFYWYRQILGQKVEFLVSFYNNEISEKSEIFDDQFSVERPDGSNFTLKIRSTKLEDSAMYFCASSEMVGNTEAFFGQGTRLTVV.